These T cell receptor beta chains were read from a single sample in a study of blood T cells in healthy people across ages. TCRdb independently ran MiXCR on the 5' RACE reads; one entry per CDR3 protein. The data contain hundreds of thousands of distinct CDR3 sequences, 52% of them seen just once; the ten biggest clones take up roughly 12%. Specimen: blood. The receptor set was obtained from a woman aged 80 or over in good health. The CDR3 runs from the conserved cysteine through the conserved F or W. Each record gives: clone size, D gene, V gene, J gene, CDR3 DNA, CDR3 protein. The D gene is left open where the match is weak. For some rows the clone size is stated as once, few or many, or as a class when expanded; others skip it.

many	TRBD1	TRBV3-1	TRBJ2-7	TGTGCCAGCAGCAAGACAGGGGAGAGCTCCTACGAGCAGTACTTC	CASSKTGESSYEQYF
NA	TRBD1	TRBV12-3/TRBV12-4	TRBJ2-1	TGTGCCGGCAGTTTAAGCAGGGGGCGAAATGAGCAGTTCTTC	CAGSLSRGRNEQFF
NA	TRBD1	TRBV29-1	TRBJ2-2	TGCAGCGTTGATCCCAGGACAGGAGACGGGGAGCTGTTTTTT	CSVDPRTGDGELFF
NA	NA	TRBV28	TRBJ2-7	TGTGCCAGCAGCCTTGGGCGGGACAATGAGCAGTACTTC	CASSLGRDNEQYF
many	TRBD1	TRBV20-1	TRBJ2-1	TGCAGTGCCACAGGGGGCAGGAATGAGCAGTTCTTC	CSATGGRNEQFF
NA	TRBD1	TRBV29-1	TRBJ2-7	TGCAGCGCCAGGGACAGGGGTAGGGAGCAGTACTTC	CSARDRGREQYF
NA	TRBD2	TRBV6-1	TRBJ2-1	TGTGCCAGCAGTGAAGTACATGGTTTAGCGGGATCCTTCTCCTACGATGAGCAGTTCTTC	CASSEVHGLAGSFSYDEQFF
NA	NA	TRBV28	TRBJ2-3	TGTGCCACAGCCCCTAGCACAGATACGCAGTATTTT	CATAPSTDTQYF
NA	NA	TRBV7-9	TRBJ2-3	TGTGCCAGCAGAGCTTACGGCCCCCAACGGGATACGCAGTATTTT	CASRAYGPQRDTQYF
NA	TRBD1	TRBV18	TRBJ1-1	TGTGCCAGCTCACCGGACAGGGTGGCGAACACTGAAGCTTTCTTT	CASSPDRVANTEAFF
NA	NA	TRBV4-1	TRBJ1-2	TGCGCCAGCAGGAATATAGGGGATACGGGCGGCTACACCTTC	CASRNIGDTGGYTF
NA	TRBD2	TRBV20-1	TRBJ2-1	TGCAGTGCTAGATCAATATGCCGGGGGGACTACAATGAGCAGTTCTTC	CSARSICRGDYNEQFF
NA	TRBD1	TRBV18	TRBJ2-3	TGTGCCAACTCACCACCAACAGGGGAAGATACGCAGTATTTT	CANSPPTGEDTQYF
NA	NA	TRBV4-1	TRBJ2-1	TGCGCCAGCAGCCTTAGCGGACGCCCGGATAATGAGCAGTTCTTC	CASSLSGRPDNEQFF
many	NA	TRBV7-2	TRBJ1-2	TGTGCCAGCAGCACCCCGGCCATAGATTATGGCTACACCTTC	CASSTPAIDYGYTF
NA	NA	TRBV4-2	TRBJ2-7	TGTGCCAGCAGCCAAGAACCAGGAGCCTCCTACGAGCAGTACTTC	CASSQEPGASYEQYF
many	NA	TRBV7-2	TRBJ2-1	TGTGCCAGCAGCCGCGAGGCGGGGTATAACAATGAGCAGTTCTTC	CASSREAGYNNEQFF
few	NA	TRBV3-1	TRBJ1-2	TGTGCCAGCAGCCAGGCCGGACGGTTCTATGGCTACACCTTC	CASSQAGRFYGYTF
NA	TRBD1	TRBV5-1	TRBJ1-2	TGCGCCAGCAGCTCGAGGGGAGGGGGCGACTCTGGCTACACCTTC	CASSSRGGGDSGYTF
NA	NA	TRBV4-3	TRBJ2-7	TGCGCCAGCAGCCAAGATACGATCAGGGAAGGGTTCGTCTACGAGCAGTACTTC	CASSQDTIREGFVYEQYF
once	NA	TRBV28	TRBJ1-5	TGTGCCAGCGGAACAGATCGGAGGATCAATCAGCCCCAGCATTTT	CASGTDRRINQPQHF
NA	NA	TRBV6-5	TRBJ1-2	TGTGCCAGCAGTTACTCCCCCGGGCAGGAGGAACGCTACACCTTC	CASSYSPGQEERYTF
many	NA	TRBV5-5	TRBJ2-3	TGTGCCAGCAGCGGCCTGGGCACCCATGGGGGCACAGATACGCAGTATTTT	CASSGLGTHGGTDTQYF
NA	NA	TRBV20-1	TRBJ2-1	TGCAGTGCTAGCCCGACCAAGAAGCAGTTCTTC	CSASPTKKQFF
NA	NA	TRBV9	TRBJ2-2	TGTGCCAGCAGCGTAATGCTAGCCAGCACCGCGGAGCTGTTTTTT	CASSVMLASTAELFF
NA	NA	TRBV7-9	TRBJ2-7	TGTGCCAGCAGCTTTGGAGCTAGCGATTACAATGAGCAGTACTTC	CASSFGASDYNEQYF
NA	NA	TRBV29-1	TRBJ1-1	TGCAGCGCCGGGTCGGGGCTCACTGAAGCTTTCTTT	CSAGSGLTEAFF
NA	NA	TRBV7-9	TRBJ1-4	TGTGCCAGCAGCCAAACCGGGGGTGCAACTAATGAAAAACTGTTTTTT	CASSQTGGATNEKLFF
NA	NA	TRBV7-2	TRBJ1-6	TGTGCCAGCAGCCCCAGATTCTCAGGGGCGCATAATTCACCCCTCCACTTT	CASSPRFSGAHNSPLHF
NA	NA	TRBV4-1	TRBJ2-7	TGCGCCAGCAGACAGGGATTGAAGCAGTACTTC	CASRQGLKQYF
NA	NA	TRBV6-6	TRBJ2-1	TGTGCCAGCAGTGACTCGCCTAGAGATGAGCAGTTCTTC	CASSDSPRDEQFF
NA	NA	TRBV12-3/TRBV12-4	TRBJ2-3	TGTGCCGGCAGTTCCCCCGATAGCGGCAGCACAGATACGCAGTATTTT	CAGSSPDSGSTDTQYF
few	NA	TRBV6-6	TRBJ1-3	TGTGCCAGCCGTAGGCAGGGTGGAAACACCATATATTTT	CASRRQGGNTIYF
NA	TRBD2	TRBV7-2	TRBJ2-3	TGTGCCAGCAGCGCGAGCGGGGGTGGAGATACGCAGTATTTT	CASSASGGGDTQYF
NA	NA	TRBV28	TRBJ2-7	TGTGCCAGCAGCCCGACAGGGAGGGAGCTCGAGCAGTACTTC	CASSPTGRELEQYF
many	NA	TRBV18	TRBJ2-4	TGTGCCAGCTCCCCGTGGGGGTTAAACATTCAGTACTTC	CASSPWGLNIQYF
few	NA	TRBV20-1	TRBJ1-5	TGCAGTGCTAGCCCGGGGGGCCAGCAGAATCAGCCCCAGCATTTT	CSASPGGQQNQPQHF
few	TRBD2	TRBV3-1	TRBJ2-5	TGTGCCAGCAGCCAAGATGTCACTAGCGGGAGTCAGTACTTC	CASSQDVTSGSQYF
NA	NA	TRBV28	TRBJ1-1	TGTGCCAGCAGTTTTCTCGGAGGAGGGGAAGATGAAGCTTTCTTT	CASSFLGGGEDEAFF
once	NA	TRBV5-1	TRBJ2-1	TGCGCCAGCAGCCCAACACAGGCCTACAATGAGCAGTTCTTC	CASSPTQAYNEQFF